This T cell receptor beta chain was identified in a study of blood T cells in healthy people across ages. A second PCR of about 6 to 12 cycles used a sample-barcoded 5' primer and a J-beta primer mix. Each TCR beta cDNA got a 12-nucleotide random molecular identifier. TCRdb passed the 5' RACE reads through MiXCR, listing each CDR3 protein once. The sample yields over a million distinct CDR3 sequences, approximately 26% seen once. Comments on this clonotype: Its ends do not fully match the called genes, so a read error is possible.

The germline V gene encodes CDR1 SGDLS and CDR2 YYNGEE. CDR3 length equals 14 residues. The data were also submitted as part of a second study, on T cells of mothers and their children. Per that paper: M1S, a second-PCR primer, added sample barcodes and 2-4 random nucleotides.

The J gene is TRBJ1-2, the V gene TRBV9; D might be TRBD1 (5 bases). This receptor was obtained from a girl aged 2-9 years in good health. The source material was blood. The CDR3 DNA is TGTGCCAGCAGCGTAGGAAGGGACCTAGGACGCTACGCCTTC. Residues: CASSVGRDLGRYAF.